This passage covers 29 T cell receptor beta chains from one sample sequenced in a study of post-analysis software for immune sequencing data. Presence of unique molecular identifiers characterized the TCR beta cDNA libraries. Each CDR3 protein gets one entry after TCRdb re-called the PCR reads with MiXCR. The table records about 160,000 distinct CDR3 sequences, 36% of them present only once. This specimen was blood, taken after autologous hematopoietic stem cell transplantation. Source of these receptors: a girl aged 10 to 17 with multiple sclerosis.

This clonotype was counted between two and nine times. The rearrangement uses TRBV29-1 and TRBJ2-3; the D gene is possibly TRBD2 (7 bases). Germline loops: CDR1 SQVTM, CDR2 ANQGSEA. There are 14 residues in the CDR3. V was trimmed by 6 bases and J by 6 bases, leaving 19 bases between them. Here the CDR3 reads CSVPGGGSKDTQYF. CDR3 coding DNA: TGCAGCGTCCCTGGGGGCGGGAGCAAGGATACGCAGTATTTT.

This chain uses TRBV6-1 with TRBJ2-7; the match to TRBD2 covers 12 bases. Germline loops: CDR1 MNHNS, CDR2 SASEGT. The CDR3 is 15 residues long. V dropped 4 bases and J dropped 3; count of bases not matched to a gene: 4. In nucleotides, the CDR3 is TGTGCCAGCAGTGGGGGACTAGCGGGTCGCTACGAGCAGTACTTC. This gives the protein CASSGGLAGRYEQYF.

This clonotype was observed a few times. V is TRBV20-1 and J is TRBJ2-5; tentatively, D is TRBD2 (6 bases). Germline CDR1 is DFQATT and CDR2 is SNEGSKA (reference sequence). The CDR3 is 14 amino acids. V lost 7 bases to trimming and J lost 3 bases, with 18 bases between them. CDR3 in amino acids: CSVPGGIQKETQYF. CDR3 nucleotide sequence: TGCAGTGTCCCAGGAGGGATACAGAAAGAGACCCAGTACTTC.

As to this clonotype: The junction departs from germline at one end; a sequencing error may be responsible. J is TRBJ1-2 and V is TRBV7-9; 8 nucleotides align to TRBD1. This CDR3 region has 12 residues. Germline CDR1 reads SEHNR; CDR2 reads FQNEAQ (reference sequence). The CDR3 reads CAGSQGAYGYTF. The CDR3 region has the DNA TGTGCCGGCAGCCAGGGGGCCTATGGCTACACCTTC.

This clonotype was seen only a few times. The chain combines TRBV7-8 with TRBJ2-7; possibly TRBD1 or TRBD2 for D (5 bases each). The ends were cut back, 1 base at V and 6 bases at J, with 16 bases in the middle. The CDR3 runs 15 residues. From germline, CDR1 is SGHVS and CDR2 FQNEAQ. The CDR3 here is CASSLGSGTQLEQYF. CDR3 sequence (DNA): TGTGCCAGCAGCTTAGGATCCGGGACGCAGCTCGAGCAGTACTTC.

This clonotype turned up a few times. The chain combines TRBV2 with TRBJ1-5; D possibly corresponds to TRBD1 (5 bases). Germline values: CDR1 SNHLY, CDR2 FYNNEI. CDR3 length: 14 amino acids. V lost 3 bases and J lost 6, with 12 bases in between. The CDR3 loop reads CASSDRQGSQPQHF. The CDR3 DNA is TGTGCCAGCAGTGACCGCCAGGGTAGTCAGCCCCAGCATTTT.

At least ten counts were recorded for this clonotype. The chain combines TRBV24-1 with TRBJ2-1, with D unresolved. The ends were cut back, 3 bases at V and 2 bases at J, with 4 bases in the middle. The CDR3 contains 13 residues. Germline CDR1 reads KGHDR; CDR2 reads SFDVKD. The CDR3 DNA follows: TGTGCCACCAGTGATGAAACCTACAATGAGCAGTTCTTC. Its protein is CATSDETYNEQFF.

This chain joins TRBV4-3 and TRBJ2-3; D might be TRBD1 (6 bases). There are 16 residues in the CDR3. CDR1 is LGHNA, CDR2 YSLEER, per germline. Trimming took 0 bases from V and 2 from J, leaving 12 bases between them. In DNA form, the CDR3 reads TGCGCCAGCAGCCAAGATTCCAGGGGCTTCACAGATACGCAGTATTTT. This encodes CASSQDSRGFTDTQYF.

The rearrangement uses TRBV7-2 and TRBJ2-5; D gene unclear. Germline V gives CDR1 SGHTA, CDR2 FQGNSA. V lost 0 bases and J 2 bases, leaving 4 bases between the germline ends. The CDR3 is made up of 13 amino acids. Here the CDR3 reads CASSLALQETQYF. Written as DNA, the CDR3 is TGTGCCAGCAGCTTAGCCCTTCAAGAGACCCAGTACTTC.

The chain links TRBV9 to TRBJ2-1; tentatively, D is TRBD1 or TRBD2 (6 bases each). The V gene lost 2 bases and the J gene lost 9 bases, with 12 bases spanning the gap. Germline V gene sequence: CDR1 SGDLS, CDR2 YYNGEE. The CDR3 totals 13 residues. CDR3 bases: TGTGCCAGCAGCGTCCTAGGGGGAGGTGAGCAGTTCTTC. Its translation is CASSVLGGGEQFF.

This clonotype was picked up a small number of times. The V call is TRBV24-1, the J call TRBJ2-5; D unclear. V shed 5 bases and J shed 3 bases, with 9 bases lying between them. Germline CDR1 KGHDR, CDR2 SFDVKD. This CDR3 is 13 amino acids long. The CDR3 bases are TGTGCCACCAGTGGAGACTGGGAAGAGACCCAGTACTTC. Protein: CATSGDWEETQYF.

The genes are TRBV15 and TRBJ2-1; TRBD2 is a possible D gene (6 bases). Germline values: CDR1 LNHNV, CDR2 YYDKDF (reference sequence). This CDR3 has 14 residues. V was cut by 0 bases and J by 9 bases, with 12 bases left in between. The CDR3 region is CATSRDLLAGEQFF. CDR3 nucleotide sequence: TGTGCCACCAGCAGAGACTTACTAGCTGGTGAGCAGTTCTTC.

Concerning this clonotype: One end of the junction fails to match germline, which may point to a read error. The gene calls are TRBV20-1 and TRBJ1-2; D gene ambiguous. This CDR3 spans 14 amino acids. The germline V gene has CDR1 DFQATT and CDR2 SNEGSKA (reference sequence). The CDR3, as DNA: TGCAGTGTCGTATTCGGACCCTTAGTCTCGGCGGGAGGCTTC. Its translation is CSVVFGPLVSAGGF.

This clonotype was counted only a few times. The J gene is TRBJ2-4, the V gene TRBV12-3 or TRBV12-4; TRBD1 matches at 9 bases. Matching the DNA end better, TRBJ2-7 makes the J call doubtful. CDR3 length: 13 amino acids. For the CDR3, the DNA is TGTGCCAGCAGCCGGGACAGGGTTCTCGAGCAGTACTTC. It translates to CASSRDRVLEQYF.

There are a few counts of this clonotype. The V gene is TRBV21-1, the J gene TRBJ2-7; TRBD1 is the table's D call and was not checked against the DNA. TRBV21-1 is a pseudogene segment. This CDR3 is 14 amino acids long. CDR3 in amino acids: CASSKGTGTYEQYF. The CDR3 DNA reads TGTGCCAGCAGCAAAGGGACAGGGACCTACGAGCAGTACTTC.

This clonotype appeared a few times. The chain has TRBV29-1 and TRBJ1-1, with D unclear. Trimming left V 6 bases short and J 4 bases short, with 9 bases between. The CDR3 covers 11 residues. Germline CDR1 SQVTM, CDR2 ANQGSEA. The CDR3 sequence: CSVGLGTEAFF. The DNA of the CDR3 is TGCAGCGTGGGCCTGGGCACTGAAGCTTTCTTT.

In its sample, this clonotype was seen many times. V gene TRBV20-1 combines with J gene TRBJ2-6, with a possible D match to TRBD2 (5 bases). The CDR3 loop spans 15 amino acids. Germline-derived CDR1 and CDR2 are DFQATT and SNEGSKA (reference sequence). The V and J ends lost 0 bases and 0 bases respectively, with 6 bases between them. The CDR3 here is CSARDAGSGANVLTF. The CDR3 DNA reads as TGCAGTGCTAGAGATGCGGGCTCTGGGGCCAACGTCCTGACTTTC.

This clonotype was seen a few times. This CDR3 is CASSTAGTGGETQYF. CDR3 nucleotides: TGTGCCAGCAGCACGGCCGGGACAGGGGGAGAGACCCAGTACTTC. The rearrangement joins TRBV11-2 to TRBJ2-5, with 11 positions matching TRBD1. J was trimmed by 4 bases and V by 5 bases; bases with no gene match: 6. This CDR3 contains 15 residues. Germline CDR1 SGHAT, CDR2 FQNNGV.

This clonotype has a count of ten or more. This chain uses TRBV20-1 with TRBJ1-2; 8 bases map to TRBD1. V gave up 3 bases and J gave up 4 bases; unmatched junction bases: 13. The CDR3 contains 16 residues. The germline CDR1 and CDR2 sequences are DFQATT and SNEGSKA (reference sequence). CDR3 residues: CSASPLQGEPVYGYTF. The CDR3 bases are TGCAGTGCTAGCCCGTTACAGGGGGAACCTGTCTATGGCTACACCTTC.

This chain connects TRBV6-1 to TRBJ2-1, with 8 nucleotides matching TRBD2. Germline V CDR1 and CDR2: MNHNS, SASEGT. This CDR3 comprises 16 residues. With 7 bases clipped from V and 8 bases from J, the junction kept 16 bases outside the gene matches. CDR3 sequence (DNA): TGTGCCAGCATCTGGGCTAGCGGGCTTCAATGGGATGAGCAGTTCTTC. It specifies CASIWASGLQWDEQFF.

The chain couples TRBV29-1 to TRBJ2-7; D is possibly TRBD2 (6 bases). The CDR3 loop spans 14 amino acids. Germline V gives CDR1 SQVTM, CDR2 ANQGSEA. Trimming took 0 bases from V and 2 from J, leaving 11 bases between them. CDR3 loop: CSVEDRGRPYEQYF. The CDR3 DNA reads TGCAGCGTTGAAGATCGGGGGAGACCCTACGAGCAGTACTTC.

The genes are TRBV20-1 and TRBJ2-3; 12 bases fit TRBD2. This CDR3 contains 16 residues. The V segment lost 6 bases and the J segment 3 bases; nucleotides outside the gene matches: 10. Germline V gives CDR1 DFQATT, CDR2 SNEGSKA (reference sequence). Written as DNA, the CDR3 is TGCAGTGCCCGGAAGCAGACTAGCGGGAGTACAGATACGCAGTATTTT. Its translation: CSARKQTSGSTDTQYF.

This clonotype was seen only a few times. The chain uses TRBV10-3 and TRBJ1-5; TRBD1 matches at 8 bases. The germline V gene encodes CDR1 ENHRY and CDR2 SYGVKD. The trim removed 0 bases at V and 3 bases at J, leaving 4 bases unmatched. The CDR3 runs 16 residues. The CDR3 sequence is CAISESWTGNNQPQHF. The CDR3 nucleotides read TGTGCCATCAGTGAGTCGTGGACAGGGAACAATCAGCCCCAGCATTTT.

This clonotype was recorded only once. V and J are TRBV28 and TRBJ2-7; 7 bases are shared with TRBD2. Trimming cost V 8 bases and J 1 base; bases outside gene matches: 11. The CDR3 covers 15 residues. CDR1 MDHEN and CDR2 SYDVKM come from the germline V gene. The CDR3 bases are TGTGCCAGCTCCCGCGCTAGCGGATGGTCCTACGAGCAGTACTTC. This codes for CASSRASGWSYEQYF.

In this sample, this clonotype turned up a few times. The chain combines TRBV4-3 with TRBJ2-7; D is unresolved. V lost 0 bases and J lost 2, with 8 bases in between. Germline CDR1 and CDR2: LGHNA and YSLEER. CDR3 length: 14 residues. This CDR3 reads CASSQETTAYEQYF. The CDR3 coding sequence is TGCGCCAGCAGCCAAGAAACCACGGCCTACGAGCAGTACTTC.

This clonotype was observed once. The chain carries TRBV20-1 and TRBJ1-2; maybe TRBD1 (5 bases). The CDR3 is 13 amino acids. V shed 6 bases and J shed 8 bases, with 19 bases lying between them. The germline CDR1 and CDR2 sequences are DFQATT and SNEGSKA (reference sequence). DNA of the CDR3: TGCAGTGCCAAGTCAGGGTTTGGCTACGGCTACACCTTC. Its protein product is CSAKSGFGYGYTF.

This clonotype appeared many times. The V and J genes are TRBV7-2 and TRBJ2-7; 8 positions match TRBD2. Germline assignment: CDR1 SGHTA and CDR2 FQGNSA. After removal of 1 base from V and 2 bases from J, the junction contained 4 bases not matched to a gene. This CDR3 contains 15 residues. CDR3 coding DNA: TGTGCCAGCAGCTTAGTTGCGGGAGGTACCTACGAGCAGTACTTC. This encodes CASSLVAGGTYEQYF.

This clonotype was found a few times. This chain joins TRBV20-1 and TRBJ2-7; 10 bases fit TRBD2. This CDR3 region has 18 residues. CDR1 DFQATT and CDR2 SNEGSKA come from the germline V gene (reference sequence). V shed 1 base, J shed 6 bases, and the junction held 18 bases outside the gene matches. This CDR3 is CSARADLRAVLAGAEQYF. CDR3 coding DNA: TGCAGTGCTAGAGCCGACCTTCGGGCTGTGCTAGCGGGAGCCGAGCAGTACTTC.

This clonotype was detected only a few times. A clone one base away is much larger, so this may be a read error. The rearrangement uses TRBV7-8 and TRBJ1-2; D ambiguous. There are 13 residues in the CDR3. Germline CDR1 reads SGHVS; CDR2 reads FQNEAQ. The CDR3 is CASSFTNNYSYTF. The CDR3 DNA sequence: TGTGCCAGCAGCTTCACCAATAACTATAGCTACACCTTC.